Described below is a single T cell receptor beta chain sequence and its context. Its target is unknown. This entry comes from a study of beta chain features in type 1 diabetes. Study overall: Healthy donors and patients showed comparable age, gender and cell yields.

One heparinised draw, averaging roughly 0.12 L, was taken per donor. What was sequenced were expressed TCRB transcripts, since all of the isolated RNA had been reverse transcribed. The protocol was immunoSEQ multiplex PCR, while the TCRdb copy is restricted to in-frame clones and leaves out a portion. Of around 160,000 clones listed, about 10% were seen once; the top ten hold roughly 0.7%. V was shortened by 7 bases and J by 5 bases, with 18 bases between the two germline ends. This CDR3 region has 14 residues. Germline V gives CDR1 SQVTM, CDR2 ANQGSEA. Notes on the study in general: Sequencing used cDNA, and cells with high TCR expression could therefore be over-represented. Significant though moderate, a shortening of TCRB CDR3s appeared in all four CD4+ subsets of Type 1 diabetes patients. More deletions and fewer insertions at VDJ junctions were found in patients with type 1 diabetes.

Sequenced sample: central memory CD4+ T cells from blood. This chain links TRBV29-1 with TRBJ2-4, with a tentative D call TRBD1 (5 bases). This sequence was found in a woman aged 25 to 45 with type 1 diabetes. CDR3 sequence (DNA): TGCAGCGCGGTGCTTGGGGCGAACGAAAACATTCAGTACTTC. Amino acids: CSAVLGANENIQYF.